This T cell receptor beta chain was retrieved from a study of shared clonotypes between healthy human individuals. TCRdb's table, derived via immunoSEQ multiplex PCR, lists solely in-frame clones and lacks some. The sample records roughly 1 million clones, around 76% being singletons. This CDR3 is built from 14 residues. V lost 5 bases, J lost 8 bases, and 18 bases lay in between. Germline assignment: CDR1 MNHEY and CDR2 SVGAGI. About this clone: Its antigen is currently unknown.

Whole-study results and caveats: Inspection by rarefaction showed sorted-subset sequencing to be incomplete despite large depth. Generally, naive subsets (rather than memory subsets) showed larger estimated richness.

This sequence joins TRBV6-5 and TRBJ1-2; unclear D gene. This receptor was identified in a young man in good health. The sequencing sample was made of memory CD4+ T cells sorted from blood. The subset was: CD45RA-negative fraction. The CDR3 loop is CASSAHEGGDGYTF. The CDR3 DNA reads as TGTGCCAGCAGTGCCCACGAGGGTGGTGACGGCTACACCTTC.